One and the same sample provided the 31 T cell receptor beta chains below, sequenced in a study of Graves' ophthalmopathy and Graves' hyperthyroidism. From RNA, the CDR3 regions of TCR beta chains were amplified and sequenced. An initial RT-PCR round employing HTBI primers preceded a second-round multiplex PCR. TCRdb processed the multiplex PCR reads anew with MiXCR; each CDR3 protein has one entry. The sample consists of 1 million to 1.3 million distinct CDR3 sequences, about two fifths of them appearing once. Material: peripheral blood or thyroid tissue (not recorded which). These receptors all come from an adult man with Graves' hyperthyroidism.

With regard to this clonotype: Possible read error: a much larger clone is one base away. The chain carries TRBV10-3 and TRBJ2-7, with 7 nucleotides matching TRBD1. Looked up from germline, CDR1 is ENHRY and CDR2 is SYGVKD. The CDR3 is made up of 16 amino acids. CDR3 sequence (DNA): TGTGTCATCAGTGAGTCGAATAAGGGACAGATCTACGAGCAGTACTTC. Translation: CVISESNKGQIYEQYF.

In the case of this clonotype: At one of its ends the junction is not consistent with the germline gene, which may arise from a read error. The chain combines TRBV10-3 with TRBJ2-6; perhaps D is TRBD1 or TRBD2 (5 bases each). Germline CDR1 is ENHRY and CDR2 is SYGVKD. CDR3 length: 18 amino acids. Written as DNA, the CDR3 is TGTGCCAGCAGTTACTCCCGGGACGGAAGCTCTGGGGCCAACGTCCTGACTTTC. Protein product: CASSYSRDGSSGANVLTF.

The rearrangement uses TRBV20-1 and TRBJ2-7, with TRBD2 matching 8 bases. This CDR3 is 13 amino acids long. V dropped 6 bases and J dropped 6; count of bases not matched to a gene: 10. CDR1 DFQATT and CDR2 SNEGSKA come from the germline V gene (reference sequence). CDR3 residues: CSAGDREGIEQYF. The CDR3 DNA reads TGCAGTGCGGGGGATCGGGAGGGTATCGAGCAGTACTTC.

The chain carries TRBV4-3 and TRBJ1-4, with D unclear. The CDR3 is 18 residues long. Trimming took 3 bases from V and 8 from J, leaving 25 bases between them. Germline lookup yields CDR1 LGHNA and CDR2 YSLEER. The CDR3 here is CASSQGSRVVYGMEKLFF. CDR3 nucleotides: TGCGCCAGCAGCCAGGGTAGTAGGGTAGTGTATGGAATGGAAAAACTGTTTTTT.

The chain has TRBV24-1 and TRBJ2-1, with 9 bases fitting TRBD2. The CDR3 sequence is 13 residues long. The ends lost 8 bases at V and 8 bases at J; junction bases unmatched: 6. CDR1 is KGHDR and CDR2 is SFDVKD in the germline V gene. Here the CDR3 reads CATTGTSTDEQFF. In nucleotides, the CDR3 is TGTGCCACCACCGGGACTAGCACCGATGAGCAGTTCTTC.

The table lists this clonotype with many counts. The chain links TRBV10-2 to TRBJ2-5, with D possibly matching TRBD2 (6 bases). There are 11 residues in the CDR3. V lost 7 bases and J 5 bases, leaving 8 bases between the germline ends. The germline gives CDR1 WSHSY, CDR2 SAAADI. CDR3 in DNA: TGCGCCAGCAACCGGGGGGAGACCCAGTACTTC. Translating it yields CASNRGETQYF.

J is TRBJ2-1 and V is TRBV29-1; the match to TRBD2 covers 11 bases. The CDR3 length is 15 residues. V shed 1 base, J shed 8 bases, and the junction held 7 bases outside the gene matches. Per the germline V gene, CDR1 is SQVTM and CDR2 is ANQGSEA. In DNA form, the CDR3 reads TGCAGCGTTGAAGTTAGCGGGGGGGCAGTATATGAGCAGTTCTTC. Translated: CSVEVSGGAVYEQFF.

V gene TRBV12-3 or TRBV12-4 combines with J gene TRBJ1-4; a weak D match, TRBD1 (5 bases). The CDR3 loop spans 16 amino acids. V dropped 5 bases and J dropped 3 bases, with 16 bases sitting between them. CDR3 DNA: TGTGCCAGCAGTCAGGACAATTTTCTTGCTAATGAAAAACTGTTTTTT. Amino acids: CASSQDNFLANEKLFF.

J is TRBJ1-2 and V is TRBV7-4; D is perhaps TRBD1 (5 bases). The CDR3 is 14 residues long. Germline loops: CDR1 SGHVT, CDR2 SQSDAQ. The germline V and J ends were trimmed by 5 bases and 7 bases, with 17 bases remaining between them. CDR3 sequence reads: CASSQRGLVGGYTF. DNA for the CDR3: TGTGCCAGCAGCCAGCGGGGCCTAGTGGGTGGCTACACCTTC. Drawing the rest from reference TRBV7-4 and TRBJ1-2, the complete variable domain is GAGVSQSPRYKVAKRGRDVALRCDSISGHVTLYWYRQTLGQGSEVLTYSQSDAQRDKSGRPSGRFSAERPERSVSTLKIQRTEQGDSAVYLCASSQRGLVGGYTFGSGTRLTVV.

In this sample, this clonotype turned up a few times. The chain links TRBV12-3 or TRBV12-4 to TRBJ2-2; tentatively, D is TRBD1 (7 bases). Between the trimmed V and J ends, which lost 4 bases and 1 base, there was a span of 13 bases. CDR3 length: 16 residues. The CDR3 sequence is CASSYGGTVNTGELFF. CDR3 bases: TGTGCCAGCAGTTACGGCGGGACAGTGAACACCGGGGAGCTGTTTTTT.

For this clonotype: One base away lies a much larger clone, so this may be a sequencing read error. The chain uses TRBV7-9 and TRBJ2-5, with TRBD2 as a possible D gene (6 bases). The assigned J gene may be wrong: the sequence end matches TRBJ2-7 better. The CDR3 runs 16 residues. Germline CDR1 and CDR2: SEHNR and FQNEAQ (reference sequence). The CDR3 sequence is CASSTKTGTPSYEQYF. In nucleotides, the CDR3 is TGTGCCAGCAGCACCAAAACCGGGACTCCTAGCTACGAGCAGTACTTC.

Turning to this clonotype: This may be a read error: a much more frequent sequence differs by one nucleotide. The rearrangement links TRBV19 to TRBJ2-6; D is possibly TRBD1 (6 bases). The CDR3 length is 15 residues. CDR1 and CDR2 from the germline V gene are LNHDA and SQIVND (reference sequence). The ends were cut back, 7 bases at V and 0 bases at J, with 10 bases in the middle. The CDR3 coding sequence is TGTGCCAGTAATAGGACAGACTCTGGGGCCAACGTCCTGACTTTC. As protein: CASNRTDSGANVLTF. Together with reference TRBV19 and TRBJ2-6, the CDR3 gives the full variable domain: DGGITQSPKYLFRKEGQNVTLSCEQNLNHDAMYWYRQDPGQGLRLIYYSQIVNDFQKGDIAEGYSVSREKKESFPLTVTSAQKNPTAFYLCASNRTDSGANVLTFGAGSRLTVL.

The chain employs TRBV7-2 and TRBJ2-7; no clear D. The V and J ends lost 1 base and 3 bases respectively, with 10 bases between them. The V gene's germline CDR1 is SGHTA and CDR2 FQGNSA. The CDR3 contains 14 residues. CDR3 nucleotides: TGTGCCAGCAGCTTAGGTTTAATGGTCTACGAGCAGTACTTC. It codes for CASSLGLMVYEQYF.

Many counts were recorded for this clonotype. CDR3 region: CSALGGRYNSPLHF. CDR3 DNA sequence: TGCAGTGCATTAGGGGGCCGCTATAATTCACCCCTCCACTTT. The V call is TRBV20-1, the J call TRBJ1-6; 7 positions match TRBD1. CDR1 and CDR2 from the germline V gene are DFQATT and SNEGSKA (reference sequence). The V gene end was trimmed by 6 bases and the J gene end by 3 bases; junction bases not matched to a gene: 5. The CDR3 length is 14 residues.

The CDR3 spells CASSQDPTNQPQHF. CDR3 bases: TGCGCCAGCAGCCAAGATCCCACCAATCAGCCCCAGCATTTT. The chain is built from TRBV4-1 and TRBJ1-5; no clear D gene. V lost 0 bases and J lost 3, with 6 bases in between. This CDR3 has 14 amino acids. The germline CDR1 and CDR2 sequences are MGHRA and YSYEKL.

This clonotype was seen many times. The chain links TRBV9 to TRBJ1-6, with 7 positions matching TRBD1. Germline V gene data show CDR1 as SGDLS and CDR2 as YYNGEE. V lost 3 bases to trimming and J lost 7 bases; unmatched junction nucleotides: 4. The CDR3 is 14 amino acids. The CDR3 nucleotides are TGTGCCAGCAGCGCCGGCAGGGGGAATTCACCCCTCCACTTT. It yields the protein CASSAGRGNSPLHF.

This chain uses TRBV13 with TRBJ2-6; TRBD1 agrees at 8 bases. V shed 7 bases, J shed 0 bases, and the junction held 5 bases outside the gene matches. This CDR3 is built from 16 residues. CDR1 and CDR2 from the germline V gene are PRHDT and FYEKMQ (reference sequence). The CDR3 sequence: CASMDRESSGANVLTF. Here the CDR3 DNA reads TGTGCCAGCATGGACAGGGAGTCCTCTGGGGCCAACGTCCTGACTTTC.

This sequence joins TRBV3-1 and TRBJ2-7, with D maybe TRBD1 (6 bases). CDR3 length: 14 residues. From germline, CDR1 is LGHDT and CDR2 YNNKEL (reference sequence). With 3 bases removed from V and 6 bases from J, the gap between germline ends came to 15 bases. The CDR3 region has the DNA TGTGCCAGCAGCCAGAACAGGGTTGGAGGCGAGCAGTACTTC. Translating gives CASSQNRVGGEQYF.

This clonotype was seen at least ten times. This chain uses TRBV10-3 with TRBJ1-4; a possible D gene is TRBD1 (5 bases). CDR1 is ENHRY, CDR2 SYGVKD, per germline. CDR3 size: 16 residues. The germline V and J ends were trimmed by 3 bases and 5 bases, with 16 bases remaining between them. The CDR3 nucleotides read TGTGCCATCAGTGATACTAGGGGCACCCCCAATGAAAAACTGTTTTTT. Residues: CAISDTRGTPNEKLFF.

The rearrangement joins TRBV7-9 to TRBJ2-5; D not certain. The germline V gene encodes CDR1 SEHNR and CDR2 FQNEAQ (reference sequence). The CDR3 is made up of 15 amino acids. V was clipped by 4 bases and J by 3 bases, with 15 bases between them. CDR3 DNA sequence: TGTGCCAGCAGCTCCATACGGGCAGAAGAAGAGACCCAGTACTTC. Translated, it gives CASSSIRAEEETQYF.

In its sample, this clonotype was seen many times. J is TRBJ2-5 and V is TRBV11-2; 7 nucleotides agree with TRBD1. Germline trimming cut 5 bases from V and 5 bases from J; bases unmatched to any gene: 14. The CDR3 spans 16 residues. The V gene's germline CDR1 is SGHAT and CDR2 FQNNGV. In DNA form, the CDR3 reads TGTGCCAGCAGCATATCCACTACAGGGGCGAGGGAGACCCAGTACTTC. Its translation is CASSISTTGARETQYF.

This clonotype was detected only a few times. The chain combines TRBV19 with TRBJ2-7, with D perhaps being TRBD1 or TRBD2 (6 bases each). Trimming took off 5 bases at V and 6 bases at J, with 20 bases between the two ends. The CDR3 is 15 residues long. CDR1 LNHDA and CDR2 SQIVND come from the germline V gene (reference sequence). CDR3: CASSPIRGQSSEQYF. CDR3 sequence (DNA): TGTGCCAGTAGTCCGATTCGGGGGCAATCTTCCGAGCAGTACTTC.

This chain connects TRBV10-2 to TRBJ2-7; a possible D gene is TRBD1 (6 bases). This CDR3 spans 15 amino acids. Germline lookup yields CDR1 WSHSY and CDR2 SAAADI. With 8 bases removed from V and 5 bases from J, the gap between germline ends came to 22 bases. The CDR3 here is CASVRSPGEWNEQYF. The CDR3 nucleotides are TGCGCCAGCGTTAGGTCTCCAGGGGAATGGAACGAGCAGTACTTC.

This clonotype was observed at least ten times. The V and J genes are TRBV7-9 and TRBJ2-7, with a tentative D call TRBD2 (6 bases). Germline V gene lookup returns CDR1 SEHNR and CDR2 FQNEAQ (reference sequence). V was trimmed by 5 bases and J by 2 bases, leaving 16 bases between them. This CDR3 spans 15 amino acids. The CDR3 region is CASSPSGLKTYEQYF. CDR3 DNA sequence: TGTGCCAGCAGCCCTTCGGGACTGAAAACCTACGAGCAGTACTTC.

This clonotype has more than one count but fewer than ten. The chain links TRBV6-2 or TRBV6-3 to TRBJ2-7; TRBD2 matches 7 bases. V shed 6 bases and J 3 bases; nucleotides not matched to a gene: 17. The length of the CDR3 is 17 residues. Per the germline V gene, CDR1 is MNHEY and CDR2 is SVGEGT. The CDR3 region has the DNA TGTGCCAGCAGCGGTCAGGGAAGAAGCGGGACCTTCTACGAGCAGTACTTC. This encodes CASSGQGRSGTFYEQYF.

This clonotype was seen repeatedly, ten times or more. This sequence joins TRBV4-1 and TRBJ1-2, with D maybe TRBD1 (5 bases). V shed 6 bases and J shed 8 bases, with 13 bases lying between them. Germline V CDR1 and CDR2: MGHRA, YSYEKL. This CDR3 region has 12 residues. The CDR3 spells CASRGEGRGYTF. CDR3 nucleotide sequence: TGCGCCAGCAGGGGGGAGGGGAGAGGCTACACCTTC.

The J gene is TRBJ2-6, the V gene TRBV13; maybe TRBD1 (5 bases). The CDR3 runs to 16 residues. V lost 4 bases and J lost 0, with 10 bases in between. Germline loops: CDR1 PRHDT, CDR2 FYEKMQ (reference sequence). The CDR3 DNA sequence: TGTGCCAGCAGCTCAGGGTTTCCCTCTGGGGCCAACGTCCTGACTTTC. Translated, it gives CASSSGFPSGANVLTF.

The chain carries TRBV7-9 and TRBJ1-1; D is undetermined. Germline V gene sequence: CDR1 SEHNR, CDR2 FQNEAQ (reference sequence). This CDR3 is 15 amino acids long. The V gene lost 3 bases and the J gene lost 1 base, with 12 bases spanning the gap. CDR3 sequence reads: CASSFVWATNTEAFF. CDR3 nucleotide sequence: TGTGCCAGCAGCTTCGTCTGGGCTACGAACACTGAAGCTTTCTTT.

The chain has TRBV6-5 and TRBJ1-4, with a tentative D call TRBD1 (6 bases). The CDR3 extends over 15 amino acids. CDR1 and CDR2 (germline): MNHEY, SVGAGI. Trimming pared 2 bases from V and 8 bases from J, leaving 15 bases between. CDR3 protein: CASSYRGRGREKLFF. Written as DNA, the CDR3 is TGTGCCAGCAGTTACAGGGGCAGGGGTCGGGAAAAACTGTTTTTT.

V gene TRBV29-1 combines with J gene TRBJ2-5, with 9 bases identical to TRBD2. Germline loops: CDR1 SQVTM, CDR2 ANQGSEA. CDR3 length: 13 amino acids. The junction had 8 bases not matched to a gene; V was cut back by 3 bases and J by 9 bases. CDR3 protein: CSVDGGGASAQYF. In nucleotides, the CDR3 is TGCAGCGTTGACGGCGGGGGGGCGTCGGCCCAGTACTTC.

This clonotype was counted many times. The chain links TRBV2 to TRBJ1-4; D call uncertain. Between the trimmed V and J ends, which lost 6 bases and 8 bases, there was a span of 7 bases. CDR1 and CDR2 (germline): SNHLY, FYNNEI. The CDR3 has 11 amino acids. This CDR3 reads CASSGQEKLFF. CDR3 DNA: TGTGCCAGCAGCGGTCAGGAAAAACTGTTTTTT. The variable domain in full, completed from reference TRBV2 and TRBJ1-4, reads EPEVTQTPSHQVTQMGQEVILRCVPISNHLYFYWYRQILGQKVEFLVSFYNNEISEKSEIFDDQFSVERPDGSNFTLKIRSTKLEDSAMYFCASSGQEKLFFGSGTQLSVL.